Included here is one TCR beta chain sequence, with context. Random hexamers served to reverse transcribe roughly 0.45 to 1 ug RNA. One entry per CDR3 protein results from TCRdb running MiXCR on the immunoSEQ multiplex PCR reads. The sample consists of some 240,000 distinct CDR3 sequences, 90% to 97% of them appearing once. The V end lost 5 bases, the J end lost 10 bases, and 12 bases lay between the germline ends. Germline V lookup: CDR1 MDHEN, CDR2 SYDVKM. The CDR3 has 12 amino acids. These data originate in a study of CD8 T cells in Susac syndrome. This clonotype was obtained from a human donor with Susac syndrome. The chain joins TRBV28 to TRBJ2-1, with D hard to call. The sequenced sample consisted of CD4+ T cells from PBMCs. The CDR3 protein is CASSPYSSEQFF. In nucleotides, the CDR3 is TGTGCCAGCAGTCCGTATAGCAGCGAGCAGTTCTTC.